This TCR beta chain stems from a study of cytotoxic CD8 clonotypes in ibrutinib-treated CLL. In the study overall: Collecting the response samples happened after a median 12 months of treatment, with a range of 6 to 36. General study findings and limits: Baseline-level clonality went beyond age-matched healthy donors and moved in step with circulating CD8+ T-cell counts. For progressing versus sustained-remission patients, sampling times were not the same.

Sequencing was performed with immunoSEQ multiplex PCR; in TCRdb, only in-frame clones are kept and a portion is missing. Of roughly 40,000 clones in the sample, roughly three quarters were seen once. A remark on this clone: What it recognizes is unknown.

CDR1 is SGHVS, CDR2 FNYEAQ, per germline. The ends lost 5 bases at V and 7 bases at J; junction bases unmatched: 8. This CDR3 comprises 14 residues. This rearrangement joins TRBV7-6 to TRBJ1-5, with 7 bases identical to TRBD1. The source material was PBMCs, sampled after 12 months of ibrutinib treatment. This sequence originates from a human donor with chronic lymphocytic leukemia. CDR3 DNA: TGTGCCAGCAGCCAGGCGGCAGGGGGACAGCCCCAGCATTTT. It codes for CASSQAAGGQPQHF.